A selection of T cell receptor beta chains follows, all from one sample in a study of blood T cell repertoires in COVID-19. Produced via immunoSEQ multiplex PCR; TCRdb's table is partial and in-frame only. This sample has more than 85,000 clones, with approximately 82% found just once. Sequencing was performed on peripheral blood. The receptor source for this set is a woman in her fifties or sixties with acute or convalescent COVID-19. Both conserved end residues are part of each CDR3.

TRBJ2-1,TRBV11-2,CASSLVIGVSYNEQFF
TRBJ1-2,TRBV7-9,CASSLPGQGGYTF
TRBJ1-1,TRBV20-1,CSALWNTEAFF
TRBJ1-4,TRBV20-1,CSASGEVRGKHEKLFF
TRBJ2-7,TRBV30,CAWSVEWIAGDPYEQYF
TRBJ1-6,TRBV7-2,CASRPGATQNSPLHF
TRBJ2-7,TRBV28,CASSFESEQYF
TRBJ1-6,TRBV19,CASSTQGYNSPLHF
TRBJ2-3,TRBV30,CAWSFSADTQYF
TRBJ2-5,TRBV5-1,CASSPGLAGGGETQYF
TRBJ2-3,TRBV6-5,CASSTTSGGPREYF
TRBJ2-1,TRBV5-8,CASSSRQSEQFF
TRBJ2-7,TRBV7-2,CASSSPARASDEQYF
TRBJ2-7,TRBV7-2,CASSQASGTYEQYF
TRBJ2-3,TRBV10-2,CASSRGEKGPNTQYF
TRBJ2-5,TRBV28,CASSFQGASLETQYF
TRBJ1-2,TRBV3-1/TRBV3-2,CASSPGQAGYGYTF
TRBJ2-5,TRBV11-3,CASSPTSGSQETQYF
TRBJ1-2,TRBV6-5,CASSYSRSYGYTF
TRBJ2-5,TRBV18,CASSNKPGGEETQYF
TRBJ2-1,TRBV10-3,CAITDPYRETLNEQFF
TRBJ1-1,TRBV29-1,CSVERHVAPEAFF
TRBJ2-7,TRBV18,CASSPDSSEQYF
TRBJ1-1,TRBV7-2,CASSVAGGAEAFF
TRBJ2-5,TRBV9,CASSVVLAGPQETQYF
TRBJ2-3,TRBV5-5,CASSYISGTIPDTQYF
TRBJ2-4,TRBV2,CASRLPRTKAQEAKNIQYF
TRBJ2-2,TRBV27,CASSLEHAGELFF
TRBJ2-7,TRBV5-8,CASSFRDRAYEQYF
TRBJ1-4,TRBV7-6,CASSIGQGLWEKLFF
TRBJ1-1,TRBV7-2,CASRIGTGLFEAFF
TRBJ1-5,TRBV21-1,CASSNNREYSNQPQHF
TRBJ1-6,TRBV5-1,CASTRDTGYGSLHF
TRBJ2-4,TRBV5-3,CARSSLRDLNIQYF
TRBJ2-7,TRBV7-2,CASSSTGGDEQYF
TRBJ2-5,TRBV2,CASRAGPKETQYF
TRBJ1-2,TRBV9,CASSVEGGRRGYTF
TRBJ2-1,TRBV5-1,CASSTRGWDEQFF
TRBJ1-1,TRBV28,CASSRDIRVYLTEAFF
TRBJ2-7,TRBV6-5,CASRPGGNSYEQYF
TRBJ2-7,TRBV3-1/TRBV3-2,CASSQSLTNNHEQYF
TRBJ1-2,TRBV28,CASTHYGQAENYGYTF
TRBJ2-5,TRBV30,CAWKGAGRAWETQYF
TRBJ1-1,TRBV27,CASNPSFGGGTEAFF
TRBJ2-7,TRBV5-1,CASSSDSSSGEQYF
TRBJ2-2,TRBV30,CAWEQGGTGELFF
TRBJ1-5,TRBV21-1,CASSNGSSDRVHQPQHF
TRBJ2-1,TRBV11-1,CASNPGQGGYEQFF
TRBJ1-6,TRBV19,CASSTGTSSNSPLHF
TRBJ1-4,TRBV27,CASSLRSMRNEKLFF
TRBJ2-3,TRBV9,CASAGGLLSIYTQYF
TRBJ1-2,TRBV27,CASSLSRFYGYTF
TRBJ1-1,TRBV4-3,CASSQVSGGIEAFF
TRBJ1-2,TRBV2,CASSPIITERHYGYTF